This T cell receptor (beta chain) was sequenced during a study of blood T cell repertoires in COVID-19. J gave up 5 bases and V 2 bases, and 1 base lay outside the gene matches. The CDR3 has 13 residues. The germline gives CDR1 GTSNPN, CDR2 SVGIG (reference sequence). Using immunoSEQ multiplex PCR, the repertoire was profiled, and TCRdb retains in-frame clones only, with some absent. The sample yields 90,000 to 150,000 clones, 81% seen once. The sample comprised peripheral blood. The J gene is TRBJ2-3, the V gene TRBV30; TRBD2 aligns across 10 bases. The receptor's source is a human donor in a cohort sampled during active COVID-19. Written as DNA, the CDR3 is TGTGCCTGGAGTCTAGCGGGAGTAGATACGCAGTATTTT. This encodes CAWSLAGVDTQYF.